The clone carrying this T cell receptor beta chain has more than one count but fewer than ten. The antigen remains unidentified. CDR3 length equals 13 residues. Germline loops: CDR1 SGHNT, CDR2 YYREEE (reference sequence). The V gene lost 0 bases and the J gene lost 3 bases, with 3 bases spanning the gap. The data belong to a study of CD8 T cell repertoires and HIV-1 epitope variants. Study at large: Epitopes were three Gag families plus Nef HW9 and YT9. The baseline condition was 1M T cells left uncultured.

Some clones are missing from TCRdb's copy, which holds only in-frame ones; the method was immunoSEQ multiplex PCR. The sample has fewer than 5,500 clones, 60% to 65% seen once; the top ten hold about 45%. Findings and caveats of the study: Beta chains alone show antigen proliferation, not cytokine profile or function. Under ten antigen-specific TCR beta clonotypes were found; more than five seemed cross-reactive to variants.

This chain joins TRBV5-4 and TRBJ2-2; D is ambiguous. Sequencing was performed on cultured CD8+ T cells derived from PBMCs. This TCR came from a male donor with HIV. As DNA, the CDR3 is TGTGCCAGCAGCTTGGTCGACACCGGGGAGCTGTTTTTT. This encodes CASSLVDTGELFF.